The 24 T cell receptor beta chains below come from one sample, sequenced in a study of T cell clonotyping in hematopoietic cell transplantation. TCRdb keeps only in-frame clones here, not all; method: immunoSEQ multiplex PCR. Here the sample spans over 35,000 clones, about 87% being singletons. The sample comprised peripheral blood mononuclear cells. These receptors all come from a woman between 35 and 50 years old in good health. Some clones in this sample may be carry-over from other donors' samples.

This chain uses TRBV7-2 with TRBJ2-7; 8 bases match TRBD1. V lost 1 base to trimming and J lost 5 bases; unmatched junction nucleotides: 4. Germline CDR1 reads SGHTA; CDR2 reads FQGNSA. The CDR3 contains 14 residues. This chain's CDR3 is CASSLVDRVNEQYF. Written as DNA, the CDR3 is TGTGCCAGCAGCTTAGTGGACAGGGTCAACGAGCAGTACTTC.

This sequence joins TRBV7-2 and TRBJ1-1; TRBD1 matches at 8 bases. The ends lost 4 bases at V and 6 bases at J; junction bases unmatched: 4. The CDR3 totals 13 residues. Germline V CDR1 and CDR2: SGHTA, FQGNSA. CDR3 protein: CASSWTGQAEAFF. Written as DNA, the CDR3 is TGTGCCAGCAGCTGGACGGGACAGGCTGAAGCTTTCTTT.

As to this clone: The junction differs from germline at one of its ends, possibly a read error. In nucleotides, the CDR3 is TGTGCCAGCAGTATCGGGGGGACTAGCGGCCTGGTCTTC. Amino acids: CASSIGGTSGLVF. The genes are TRBV6-4 and TRBJ2-1, with TRBD2 matching over 11 bases. The germline gives CDR1 MRHNA, CDR2 SNTAGT. CDR3 length equals 13 residues.

This sequence joins TRBV7-3 and TRBJ1-1; unclear D gene. The CDR3 loop spans 13 amino acids. CDR1 and CDR2 (germline): SGHTA, FQGTGA. With 4 bases removed from V and 0 bases from J, the gap between germline ends came to 6 bases. The DNA of the CDR3 is TGTGCCAGCAGCTGGAATATGAACACTGAAGCTTTCTTT. It yields the protein CASSWNMNTEAFF.

The chain links TRBV7-8 to TRBJ2-7; no clear D gene. CDR3 size: 14 residues. V dropped 1 base and J dropped 8 bases, with 15 bases sitting between them. Germline V gives CDR1 SGHVS, CDR2 FQNEAQ. In nucleotides, the CDR3 is TGTGCCAGCAGCTTAGTAAAAATAGAACCCAAGCAGTACTTC. Translation: CASSLVKIEPKQYF.

There are a few counts of this clone. The chain joins TRBV28 to TRBJ2-3; D is undetermined. Germline V gene lookup returns CDR1 MDHEN and CDR2 SYDVKM. The V end was cut by 5 bases, the J end by 2 bases, with 2 bases between. The CDR3 length is 11 residues. The CDR3 loop reads CASSLTDTQYF. The CDR3 region has the DNA TGTGCCAGCAGTCTCACAGATACGCAGTATTTT.

V usage is TRBV7-9 and J usage is TRBJ1-1; 10 bases fit TRBD1. Looked up from germline, CDR1 is SEHNR and CDR2 is FQNEAQ (reference sequence). Trimming took 0 bases from V and 4 from J; bases not matched to a gene: 8. The CDR3 extends over 17 amino acids. CDR3 protein: CASSLALIRTGGTEAFF. The CDR3 DNA sequence: TGTGCCAGCAGCTTAGCGCTCATTCGGACAGGGGGCACTGAAGCTTTCTTT.

The rearrangement links TRBV18 to TRBJ2-6; D gene uncertain. Germline-derived CDR1 and CDR2 are KGHSH and LQKENI. This CDR3 comprises 16 residues. V lost 2 bases and J lost 0, with 8 bases in between. The CDR3: CASSPEVVSGANVLTF. Written as DNA, the CDR3 is TGTGCCAGCTCACCAGAGGTTGTCTCTGGGGCCAACGTCCTGACTTTC.

This clone was observed a few times. The chain has TRBV9 and TRBJ1-2; 7 nucleotides line up with TRBD1. The junction had 10 bases not matched to a gene; V was cut back by 3 bases and J by 5 bases. The length of the CDR3 is 15 residues. CDR1 is SGDLS and CDR2 is YYNGEE in the germline V gene. The CDR3: CASSANRDRWYGYTF. The CDR3 DNA follows: TGTGCCAGCAGCGCCAACCGGGACAGATGGTATGGCTACACCTTC.

This chain's CDR3 is CASSPTGNYGYTF. The CDR3 bases are TGTGCCAGCAGCCCGACAGGAAACTATGGCTACACCTTC. The chain is built from TRBV6-1 and TRBJ1-2, with D maybe TRBD1 (6 bases). The length of the CDR3 is 13 residues. Germline V lookup: CDR1 MNHNS, CDR2 SASEGT. Trimming took 6 bases from V and 2 from J, leaving 10 bases between them.

Turning to this clone: Germline and junction disagree at one end, which may indicate a read error. The rearrangement joins TRBV2 to TRBJ1-1; D unresolved. The CDR3 is 14 residues long. CDR1 and CDR2 (germline): SNHLY, FYNNEI. In nucleotides, the CDR3 is TGTGCCAGCAGTGATAGGGTACCTGAGACTGGAGCTTTCTTT. Amino acids: CASSDRVPETGAFF.

V and J are TRBV11-3 and TRBJ2-7; TRBD2 aligns across 7 bases. J gave up 7 bases and V 5 bases, and 14 bases lay outside the gene matches. CDR3 size: 15 residues. The germline V gene encodes CDR1 SGHNT and CDR2 YENEEA. The CDR3 loop is CASSPLLAGMGEQYF. The CDR3 nucleotides are TGTGCCAGCAGCCCCCTCTTAGCGGGTATGGGGGAGCAGTACTTC.

The genes are TRBV7-2 and TRBJ2-5; tentative D call: TRBD1 (5 bases). Germline V gene data show CDR1 as SGHTA and CDR2 as FQGNSA. With 6 bases removed from V and 1 base from J, the gap between germline ends came to 15 bases. CDR3 size: 15 residues. CDR3 in DNA: TGTGCCAGCAGTATAGGGGCGGCTGTCCAAGAGACCCAGTACTTC. Translation gives CASSIGAAVQETQYF.

The chain couples TRBV28 to TRBJ2-7; D is unclear. Deletions cut 3 bases from V and 3 bases from J, with 12 bases between. Germline CDR1 reads MDHEN; CDR2 reads SYDVKM. The length of the CDR3 is 14 residues. CDR3 DNA sequence: TGTGCCAGCAGTTTTTCCTCGGCTAGCTACGAGCAGTACTTC. It translates to CASSFSSASYEQYF.

This chain connects TRBV28 to TRBJ2-7; a possible D gene is TRBD2 (6 bases). The CDR3 totals 12 residues. CDR1 and CDR2 from the germline V gene are MDHEN and SYDVKM. Trimming removed 8 bases at V and 2 bases at J, with 10 bases between. The CDR3 sequence is CASWEAPYEQYF. CDR3 coding DNA: TGTGCCAGCTGGGAGGCCCCCTACGAGCAGTACTTC.

The CDR3 DNA is TGTGCCAGCAGCGTAGGGACAGGCGGCTACACCGGGGAGCTGTTTTTT. This codes for CASSVGTGGYTGELFF. The chain links TRBV9 to TRBJ2-2, with 7 bases that match TRBD1. This CDR3 has 16 amino acids. V dropped 0 bases and J dropped 3; count of bases not matched to a gene: 5. In germline, CDR1 is SGDLS, CDR2 YYNGEE. Variable domain in full (rest from reference TRBV9 and TRBJ2-2): DSGVTQTPKHLITATGQRVTLRCSPRSGDLSVYWYQQSLDQGLQFLIQYYNGEERAKGNILERFSAQQFPDLHSELNLSSLELGDSALYFCASSVGTGGYTGELFFGEGSRLTVL.

The rearrangement uses TRBV5-1 and TRBJ2-2; 7 nucleotides line up with TRBD1. The CDR3 runs to 15 residues. Germline CDR1 and CDR2: SGHRS and YFSETQ. The V gene end was trimmed by 7 bases and the J gene end by 2 bases; junction bases not matched to a gene: 8. The CDR3 coding sequence is TGCGCCAGCGCTCGGGACAGCCCTAACACCGGGGAGCTGTTTTTT. It specifies CASARDSPNTGELFF.

V usage is TRBV5-1 and J usage is TRBJ2-2; 9 bases match TRBD2. Unmatched junction bases numbered 2, after V lost 7 bases and J lost 1 base. Germline CDR1 is SGHRS and CDR2 is YFSETQ. The CDR3 totals 14 residues. The CDR3 loop reads CASRTSVNTGELFF. CDR3 DNA sequence: TGCGCCAGCCGGACTAGCGTGAACACCGGGGAGCTGTTTTTT.

The V and J genes are TRBV5-4 and TRBJ2-2; 8 nucleotides line up with TRBD2. The V gene's germline CDR1 is SGHNT and CDR2 YYREEE (reference sequence). V gave up 4 bases and J gave up 1 base; unmatched junction bases: 3. This CDR3 is built from 15 residues. CDR3 in amino acids: CASSKLAVNTGELFF. In DNA, the CDR3 is TGTGCCAGCAGCAAACTAGCGGTGAACACCGGGGAGCTGTTTTTT. The whole variable domain, filled in from reference TRBV5-4 and TRBJ2-2, reads ETGVTQSPTHLIKTRGQQVTLRCSSQSGHNTVSWYQQALGQGPQFIFQYYREEENGRGNFPPRFSGLQFPNYSSELNVNALELDDSALYLCASSKLAVNTGELFFGEGSRLTVL.

The CDR3 bases are TGTGCCAGCAGTAACCCGGGACAGGGAGGTCAGCCCCAGCATTTT. Protein sequence: CASSNPGQGGQPQHF. This chain joins TRBV6-6 and TRBJ1-5, with 9 bases matching TRBD1. Germline CDR1 MNHNY, CDR2 SVGAGI (reference sequence). There are 15 residues in the CDR3. V dropped 5 bases and J dropped 6; count of bases not matched to a gene: 8.

V is TRBV6-4 and J is TRBJ1-2; maybe TRBD1 (5 bases). This CDR3 is built from 12 residues. V was clipped by 3 bases and J by 8 bases, with 10 bases between them. CDR1 is MRHNA, CDR2 SNTAGT, per germline. The CDR3: CASSEGRRGYTF. Here the CDR3 DNA reads TGTGCCAGCAGTGAGGGACGACGCGGCTACACCTTC.

CDR3 sequence: CASSLASPRNYGYTF. DNA for the CDR3: TGTGCCAGCAGCTTAGCGTCCCCACGGAACTATGGCTACACCTTC. The rearrangement links TRBV7-8 to TRBJ1-2; D is unclear. This CDR3 region has 15 residues. With 0 bases removed from V and 2 bases from J, the gap between germline ends came to 10 bases. Germline lookup yields CDR1 SGHVS and CDR2 FQNEAQ.

The J gene is TRBJ2-3, the V gene TRBV4-1, with 8 bases aligning to TRBD2. With 1 base clipped from V and 4 bases from J, the junction kept 7 bases outside the gene matches. Looked up from germline, CDR1 is MGHRA and CDR2 is YSYEKL. The CDR3 covers 16 residues. The CDR3 bases are TGCGCCAGCAGCCAAGTACCGGGACTAGGGGCAGATACGCAGTATTTT. Its translation is CASSQVPGLGADTQYF.

The chain carries TRBV5-6 and TRBJ2-3; perhaps D is TRBD1 or TRBD2 (5 bases each). The germline V and J ends were trimmed by 3 bases and 1 base, with 9 bases remaining between them. The germline V gene has CDR1 SGHDT and CDR2 YYEEEE. There are 14 residues in the CDR3. In nucleotides, the CDR3 is TGTGCCAGCAGCTGGGACCCCCGCACAGATACGCAGTATTTT. Translated: CASSWDPRTDTQYF. Filled out from reference TRBV5-6 and TRBJ2-3, the complete variable domain reads DAGVTQSPTHLIKTRGQQVTLRCSPKSGHDTVSWYQQALGQGPQFIFQYYEEEERQRGNFPDRFSGHQFPNYSSELNVNALLLGDSALYLCASSWDPRTDTQYFGPGTRLTVL.